This T cell receptor (beta chain) was obtained from a study of cytomegalovirus exposure and HLA in healthy donors. CDR1 and CDR2 from the germline V gene are LNHDA and SQIVND (reference sequence). The CDR3 totals 14 residues. Trimming removed 3 bases from V and 0 bases from J, with 7 bases in between. Findings and caveats of the study: Within an earlier analysis, most TCR beta V segments proved productive either about 87% or about 30% of the time. Reportedly, diagnosis of cytomegalovirus status by the classifier showed high specificity and sensitivity. It was shown in a later analysis that HLA-associated TCR beta chains were more clonally expanded than other, equally common chains. The study flagged some 170 TCR beta chains as cytomegalovirus-associated.

Amplification used 60 Vbeta primers and 13 Jbeta primers. Here immunoSEQ multiplex PCR was the method, and the copy in TCRdb shows in-frame clones only, minus some. The table shows around 260,000 clones, with about four fifths occurring only once. Remarks on this clone: Its antigen remains unidentified.

This TCR came from a girl aged 2 to 9 in good health and CMV-seronegative. The chain recombines TRBV19 with TRBJ2-3; weak D call: TRBD1 (6 bases). Sequenced material: PBMCs. This CDR3 is CASSIQGSTDTQYF. CDR3 coding DNA: TGTGCCAGTAGTATCCAGGGGAGCACAGATACGCAGTATTTT.